This T cell receptor (beta chain) originates from a study of cytomegalovirus exposure and HLA in healthy donors. Assay: immunoSEQ multiplex PCR; the TCRdb copy retains only in-frame clones and omits some. The table shows roughly 150,000 clones, with 88% occurring only once. The CDR3 extends over 17 amino acids. The J segment lost 5 bases and the V segment lost 4 bases, leaving 8 bases of the junction unmatched. CDR1 and CDR2 from the germline V gene are SGHAT and FQDESV (reference sequence). This clone was seen a few times. J is TRBJ2-3 and V is TRBV11-1; the match to TRBD2 covers 14 bases. This sequence originates from a man between 18 and 29 years old in good health and CMV-seronegative. Sequenced material: PBMCs. The chain's CDR3 is CASSSTGLAGARDTQYF. The CDR3 DNA follows: TGTGCCAGCAGCTCCACGGGACTAGCGGGAGCCCGAGATACGCAGTATTTT.